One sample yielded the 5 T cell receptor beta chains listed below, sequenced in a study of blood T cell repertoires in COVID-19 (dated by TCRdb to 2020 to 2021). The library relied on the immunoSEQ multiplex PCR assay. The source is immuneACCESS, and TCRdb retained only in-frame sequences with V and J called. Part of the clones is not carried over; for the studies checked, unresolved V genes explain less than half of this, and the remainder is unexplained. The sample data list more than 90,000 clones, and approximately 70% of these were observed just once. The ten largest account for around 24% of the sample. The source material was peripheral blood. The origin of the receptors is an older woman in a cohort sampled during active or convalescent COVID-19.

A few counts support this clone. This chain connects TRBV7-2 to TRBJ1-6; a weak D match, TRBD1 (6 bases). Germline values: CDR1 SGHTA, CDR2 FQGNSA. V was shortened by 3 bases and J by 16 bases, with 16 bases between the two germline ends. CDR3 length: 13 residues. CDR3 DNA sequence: TGTGCCAGCAGCTTTGACGGACAGACTTTTCTCCACTTT. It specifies CASSFDGQTFLHF.

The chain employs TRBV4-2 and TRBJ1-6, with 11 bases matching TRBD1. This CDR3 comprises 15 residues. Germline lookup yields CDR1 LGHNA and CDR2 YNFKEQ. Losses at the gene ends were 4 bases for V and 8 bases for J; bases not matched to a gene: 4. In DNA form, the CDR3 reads TGTGCCAGCAGCCCGGGACAGGGGGTTGATTCACCCCTCCACTTT. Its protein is CASSPGQGVDSPLHF.

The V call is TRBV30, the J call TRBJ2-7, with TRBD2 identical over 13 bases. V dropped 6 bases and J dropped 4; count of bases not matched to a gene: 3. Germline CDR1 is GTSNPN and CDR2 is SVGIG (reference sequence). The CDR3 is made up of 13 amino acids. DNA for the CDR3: TGTGCCTGTGGACTAGCGGGAGCATACGAGCAGTACTTC. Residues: CACGLAGAYEQYF.

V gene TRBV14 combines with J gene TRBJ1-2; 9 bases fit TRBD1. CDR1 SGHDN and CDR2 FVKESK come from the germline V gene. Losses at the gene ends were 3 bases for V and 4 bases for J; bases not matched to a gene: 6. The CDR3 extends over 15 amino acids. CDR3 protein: CASSHHRGPGYGYTF. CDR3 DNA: TGTGCCAGCAGCCACCACAGGGGGCCTGGCTATGGCTACACCTTC. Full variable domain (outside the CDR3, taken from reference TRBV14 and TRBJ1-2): EAGVTQFPSHSVIEKGQTVTLRCDPISGHDNLYWYRRVMGKEIKFLLHFVKESKQDESGMPNNRFLAERTGGTYSTLKVQPAELEDSGVYFCASSHHRGPGYGYTFGSGTRLTVV.

Here the CDR3 reads CASSDETEQPTDTQYF. The CDR3 region has the DNA TGCGCCAGCAGTGATGAGACAGAACAACCCACAGATACGCAGTATTTT. The chain links TRBV10-2 to TRBJ2-3, with D perhaps TRBD1 (5 bases). The CDR3 contains 16 residues. Per the germline V gene, CDR1 is WSHSY and CDR2 is SAAADI. Trimming removed 3 bases from V and 2 bases from J, with 15 bases in between.